This record looks at one T cell receptor beta chain sequence and its context. This entry comes from a study of blood T cell repertoires in COVID-19. Whole-study context: The United States, Italy and Spain supplied acute and convalescent COVID-19 samples. Sources were T cells, B-cell-depleted T cells, or PBMCs; the material itself was cDNA or gDNA.

Trimming took 4 bases from V and 2 from J; bases not matched to a gene: 4. Germline V CDR1 and CDR2: KGHDR, SFDVKD. This CDR3 has 14 residues. Original data processing: Reference gene primer amplification gave nucleated cell count estimates. Sequencing used immunoSEQ multiplex PCR; TCRdb keeps in-frame clones, though not all of them. V and J calls and clone size come straight from that table; D and trimming were deduced from the DNA. The sample consists of about 59,000 clones, more than 75% of them appearing once. The receptor was isolated from a man aged 55 to 70 with acute or convalescent COVID-19. What was sequenced was peripheral blood. The chain recombines TRBV24-1 with TRBJ2-7, with 7 bases that match TRBD1. This chain's CDR3 is CATSDSGTAYEQYF. The CDR3 region has the DNA TGTGCCACCAGTGACTCCGGGACAGCCTACGAGCAGTACTTC.